These T cell receptor beta chains were read from a single sample in a study of blood T cell repertoires in COVID-19. The protocol was immunoSEQ multiplex PCR, while the TCRdb copy is restricted to in-frame clones and leaves out a portion. The table shows under 200,000 clones, with 87% occurring only once. The sequenced sample was peripheral blood. These receptors were taken from a man aged 60 to 69 with active or convalescent COVID-19. CDR3s include the opening cysteine and the closing phenylalanine or tryptophan. Each record gives: clone size, D gene, CDR3 length, V gene, J gene, CDR3 protein, CDR3 DNA. D genes are given only for firm matches. Size values are once, few and many counts, or a class for expanded clones, and some rows have none.

size: -; D: -; length: 19; V: TRBV7-9; J: TRBJ2-2; CDR3: CASSLGGQPFVLRTGELFF; DNA: TGTGCCAGCAGCTTAGGCGGTCAGCCTTTTGTCCTAAGGACCGGGGAGCTGTTTTTT
size: -; D: -; length: 15; V: TRBV2; J: TRBJ1-6; CDR3: CASTIGGNPNSPLHF; DNA: TGTGCCAGCACTATAGGAGGGAACCCCAATTCACCCCTCCACTTT
size: few; D: -; length: 11; V: TRBV5-1; J: TRBJ2-7; CDR3: CASKQGYEQYF; DNA: TGCGCCAGTAAACAGGGATACGAGCAGTACTTC
size: -; D: TRBD1; length: 14; V: TRBV10-2; J: TRBJ1-2; CDR3: CASSRGQGVVGYTF; DNA: TGCGCCAGCAGCAGAGGACAGGGAGTTGTTGGCTACACCTTC
size: once; D: -; length: 12; V: TRBV6-1; J: TRBJ1-2; CDR3: CAGLRGGYGYTF; DNA: TGTGCCGGGTTACGGGGGGGCTATGGCTACACCTTC
size: -; D: TRBD1; length: 15; V: TRBV5-1; J: TRBJ2-7; CDR3: CASSPWDRESGEQYF; DNA: TGCGCCAGCAGCCCATGGGACAGGGAGTCTGGGGAGCAGTACTTC
size: -; D: -; length: 16; V: TRBV7-3; J: TRBJ1-6; CDR3: CASSLTGGSYNSPLHF; DNA: TGTGCCAGCAGCTTAACGGGGGGCTCCTATAATTCACCCCTCCACTTT
size: -; D: -; length: 15; V: TRBV3-1/TRBV3-2; J: TRBJ2-3; CDR3: CASSQDWGGPGTQYF; DNA: TGTGCCAGCAGCCAAGATTGGGGGGGGCCAGGTACGCAGTATTTT
size: once; D: TRBD1; length: 15; V: TRBV24-1; J: TRBJ2-7; CDR3: CATSDPRGPTGEQYF; DNA: TGTGCCACCAGTGATCCCAGGGGGCCTACGGGAGAGCAGTACTTC
size: -; D: -; length: 13; V: TRBV4-1; J: TRBJ1-2; CDR3: CASSQGERRGYTF; DNA: TGCGCCAGCAGCCAAGGGGAGAGGAGAGGCTACACCTTC
size: once; D: -; length: 17; V: TRBV21-1; J: TRBJ1-5; CDR3: CASSKGRQGYGNQPQHF; DNA: TGTGCCAGCAGCAAAGGGAGACAGGGCTATGGCAATCAGCCCCAGCATTTT
size: -; D: -; length: 13; V: TRBV2; J: TRBJ2-2; CDR3: CASSFAGAGELFF; DNA: TGTGCCAGCAGTTTTGCGGGTGCCGGGGAGCTGTTTTTT
size: -; D: -; length: 15; V: TRBV11-2; J: TRBJ1-5; CDR3: CASSLGPTGDQPQHF; DNA: TGTGCCAGCAGCTTAGGGCCGACAGGAGATCAGCCCCAGCATTTT
size: -; D: TRBD1; length: 14; V: TRBV6-5; J: TRBJ1-3; CDR3: CASFGQGRGNTIYF; DNA: TGTGCCAGCTTCGGACAGGGGAGGGGAAACACCATATATTTT
size: once; D: TRBD1; length: 14; V: TRBV6-5; J: TRBJ2-1; CDR3: CASSAGQVNNEQFF; DNA: TGTGCCAGCAGCGCTGGACAGGTGAACAATGAGCAGTTCTTC
size: -; D: -; length: 12; V: TRBV7-9; J: TRBJ1-2; CDR3: CASRDPGYGYTF; DNA: TGTGCCAGCAGAGACCCGGGGTATGGCTACACCTTC
size: -; D: TRBD1; length: 14; V: TRBV5-5; J: TRBJ1-1; CDR3: CASSFSGGDTEAFF; DNA: TGTGCCAGCAGCTTTTCAGGGGGAGACACTGAAGCTTTCTTT
size: -; D: TRBD1; length: 14; V: TRBV6-5; J: TRBJ2-2; CDR3: CASRTGIDTGELFF; DNA: TGTGCCAGCAGGACAGGGATTGACACCGGGGAGCTGTTTTTT
size: once; D: TRBD1; length: 15; V: TRBV15; J: TRBJ2-7; CDR3: CATSRTTGGSYEQYF; DNA: TGTGCCACCAGCAGAACTACAGGGGGCTCCTACGAGCAGTACTTC
size: -; D: -; length: 13; V: TRBV5-4; J: TRBJ2-2; CDR3: CASSLEEVGELFF; DNA: TGTGCCAGCAGCTTGGAGGAGGTCGGGGAGCTGTTTTTT
size: -; D: TRBD2; length: 14; V: TRBV5-4; J: TRBJ2-7; CDR3: CASSPGGAVDEQYF; DNA: TGTGCCAGCAGCCCCGGGGGGGCGGTCGACGAGCAGTACTTC
size: -; D: -; length: 10; V: TRBV29-1; J: TRBJ2-3; CDR3: CSVETTTQYF; DNA: TGCAGCGTTGAAACTACAACGCAGTATTTT
size: once; D: TRBD1; length: 14; V: TRBV9; J: TRBJ2-7; CDR3: CASSAGQGYYEQYF; DNA: TGTGCCAGCAGCGCCGGACAGGGGTACTACGAGCAGTACTTC
size: -; D: TRBD1; length: 13; V: TRBV24-1; J: TRBJ1-2; CDR3: CATNQGAGYGYTF; DNA: TGTGCCACCAATCAGGGGGCAGGGTATGGCTACACCTTC
size: -; D: TRBD2; length: 17; V: TRBV3-1/TRBV3-2; J: TRBJ2-5; CDR3: CASSQGSGGVIRETQYF; DNA: TGTGCCAGCAGCCAGGGTAGCGGGGGGGTAATTAGGGAGACCCAGTACTTC
size: -; D: -; length: 17; V: TRBV2; J: TRBJ1-2; CDR3: CASKKRVDSLENYGYTF; DNA: TGTGCCAGCAAGAAAAGAGTTGACAGCCTAGAGAACTATGGCTACACCTTC
size: -; D: -; length: 14; V: TRBV10-3; J: TRBJ2-7; CDR3: CAISVQDTAYEQYF; DNA: TGTGCCATCAGCGTACAGGACACAGCCTACGAGCAGTACTTC
size: -; D: TRBD1; length: 14; V: TRBV27; J: TRBJ1-2; CDR3: CASRGTGESYGYTF; DNA: TGTGCCAGCAGGGGGACAGGGGAAAGCTATGGCTACACCTTC
size: -; D: -; length: 13; V: TRBV3-1/TRBV3-2; J: TRBJ1-5; CDR3: CASSQDRDQPQHF; DNA: TGTGCCAGCAGCCAAGATCGCGATCAGCCCCAGCATTTT
size: -; D: -; length: 13; V: TRBV19; J: TRBJ1-2; CDR3: CASRQGILNSYTF; DNA: TGTGCCAGTAGACAGGGTATTCTTAATAGCTACACCTTC
size: once; D: -; length: 14; V: TRBV7-3; J: TRBJ2-5; CDR3: CASSLARRGETQYF; DNA: TGTGCCAGCAGCTTAGCTAGGAGGGGAGAGACCCAGTACTTC
size: medium-sized; D: -; length: 16; V: TRBV3-1/TRBV3-2; J: TRBJ1-1; CDR3: CASSQVVGGRAFEAFF; DNA: TGTGCCAGCAGCCAAGTGGTGGGCGGGAGGGCCTTTGAAGCTTTCTTT
size: -; D: TRBD2; length: 16; V: TRBV7-2; J: TRBJ2-2; CDR3: CASSFRSGGANGELFF; DNA: TGTGCCAGCAGCTTTAGGAGCGGGGGGGCCAACGGGGAGCTGTTTTTT